The source of this T cell receptor (beta chain) is a study of T cells after yellow fever vaccination. Study-wide background: SMART-Seq v4 Ultra Low Input prepared libraries from low-cell fractions.

Germline values: CDR1 LNHDA, CDR2 SQIVND (reference sequence). The CDR3 is 13 amino acids. The junction had 7 bases not matched to a gene; V was cut back by 6 bases and J by 5 bases. UMIs were added to TCR cDNA along with a universal primer site when it was made by 5'RACE template switching. TCRdb recomputed calls from the 5' RACE reads with MiXCR, one row per CDR3 protein. The data show 150,000 or so distinct CDR3 sequences, 9.3% seen once. Study observations and caveats: Researchers cautioned that FACS-sorted repertoires could harbor abundant clonotypes contaminating from the bulk population. The booster saw the reappearance of most primary-vaccination clones (around 96% CD4, around 88% CD8).

This clonotype occurred a few times. What it binds is unknown. The chain has TRBV19 and TRBJ2-7; TRBD1 agrees at 7 bases. Sequences were derived from CD8+ T cells sorted from PBMCs, sampled 45 days after the yellow fever booster vaccination. The TCR originated in a man between 18 and 35 years old who received the YFV17D yellow fever vaccine. The CDR3 sequence is CASSLGQDDEQYF. The CDR3, as DNA: TGTGCCAGTAGCCTCGGACAGGATGACGAGCAGTACTTC.